This TCR beta chain is from a study of blood T cell repertoires in COVID-19. Assay: immunoSEQ multiplex PCR; the TCRdb copy retains only in-frame clones and omits some. The sample has approximately 500,000 clones; 85% to 90% are singletons. The sequence came from a woman in her thirties or forties who had recovered from COVID-19. The sample taken for sequencing was PBMCs or T cells enriched from blood (not recorded which).

CDR3 sequence (DNA): TGTGCCAGCAGTTTAGCAGGGGATAATGGCTACACCTTC. Translating gives CASSLAGDNGYTF. V gene TRBV12-3 or TRBV12-4 combines with J gene TRBJ1-2, with a tentative D call TRBD1 (5 bases). With 0 bases removed from V and 6 bases from J, the gap between germline ends came to 8 bases. This CDR3 region has 13 residues.